Here is one T cell receptor beta chain with its context. The antigen it binds to is not known. Base qualities are not recorded, but no much larger clone differs from it by a single base. Trimming takes 3 bases from V and 0 bases from J, and the germline ends sit 6 bases apart. Reading from cysteine to phenylalanine, the CDR3 counts 14 amino acids. Only CDR3 DNA remains: 42 bases, in frame from the first base. CDR1 and CDR2 were assigned from the germline V gene (reference sequence) as SGHNT and YYREEE. The source of the sample is a study of shared clonotypes between healthy human individuals (dated by TCRdb to the early 2020s). For the study in its entirety: The cohort included three men and a couple of women between 18 and 49 years of age. To estimate repertoire size and how much clonotype sharing occurs between individuals, the study deeply sequenced the blood TCR repertoires of roughly 5 healthy adults. Per donor, three plates each were used for CD4 naive and CD4 memory, two for CD8 naive, and one for CD8 memory. To increase sequencing depth and limit assay-specific biases, different laboratories used diverse techniques to prepare libraries and sequence TCR repertoires. Each donor's leukapheresis produced roughly between about 0.9 and 9.5 billion PBMCs.

Beyond this particular receptor, the publication reports: When a few donors were compared, the shared fraction of clonotypes was about 5.2% for naive CD4, 3.5% for naive CD8, about 2.5% for memory CD4, and 0.3% to 0.5% for memory CD8. Only blood was sampled, and tissue TCR repertoires likely differ from those in blood. Pairwise subsampling led to the expectation that sequencing depth would affect the degree of clonotype sharing among donors. Because the study included a small number of donors, the genetic and exposure-history diversity represented was limited. Rarefaction of sorted-subset datasets indicated incomplete sequencing despite the large sequencing depth. Estimated clonotype richness was generally larger for naive than for memory subsets. Compared with non-shared clonotypes, clonotypes shared by all four sorted-subset donors had higher generation probabilities.

TCR CDR3 regions were amplified from genomic DNA by multiplex PCR using the deep immunoSEQ assay. For each cell subset, the extracted genomic DNA was distributed evenly across all wells of several immunoSEQ 96-well plates, and each plate served as one replicate. Each replicate PCR for sorted subsets received roughly 0.2 ug genomic DNA, equal to tens of thousands of T cell genomes. The purified libraries were quantified using a Qubit 3.0 fluorometer, sized with a Bioanalyzer 2100, and then quantified again using the KAPA Library Quantification kit. Every immunoSEQ 96-well plate was sequenced on a separate single-read 150-cycle Illumina NextSeq 550 flow cell. Per the source publication's procedure: Because the immunoSEQ output included only junctional sequences and no quality scores, the filtering could not be the same as the filtering used for full-length reads. Sequences were annotated with PyIR, a Python wrapper for IgBLAST v1.9, using IMGT germline references to assign V/J genes and CDR3. Reads were removed for weak V/J assignments (E-value above 1e-6), missing CDR3, stop codons, out-of-frame junctions, or ambiguous translated residues. V3J clonotypes were defined by identical inferred V gene, J gene, and CDR3 amino acid sequence. Percentage overlap between repertoires was calculated by dividing the number of shared unique clonotypes by the size of the smaller repertoire. Three approaches were used to assess repertoire richness: RTK rarefaction, the Chao1 estimator, and Recon v2.1 estimates of unobserved clonotypes. For all TCRbeta clonotypes obtained by the gDNA method from a few donors, generation probabilities were computed with OLGA. TCRdb provides this immuneACCESS table in a form limited to in-frame rearrangements. Some clones are lacking; in checked studies, under half of them reflect an unresolved V gene, and why the rest are absent is not known. V, J and clone size are taken as reported in that table, and D and trimming were inferred from the DNA itself. In this sample the table shows some 1.4 million clones, roughly 96% of which occur a single time. Roughly 1.2% of the sample lies in the top ten.

Healthy HIV-negative adults with no recently reported acute infections or vaccinations were included as donors. Every donor was a Caucasian adult residing in Nashville, Tennessee, USA. CD4+ T cells were enriched through magnetic negative selection, after which naive cells were positively selected on CD45RA and the remaining negative fraction served as the memory subset. After blood collection by leukapheresis, PBMCs were isolated using Ficoll-Histopaque density gradient centrifugation and then cryopreserved in the vapor phase of liquid nitrogen. Analytical flow cytometry was used to check the purity and quantity of every magnetically sorted T cell population. Each sorted fraction had its genomic DNA isolated and then quantified by UV absorbance on a Nanodrop 2000c.

Sample: naive CD4+ T cells sorted from blood. What this sample's cell subset or site label stands for: CD45RA+ positively selected. The rearranged segments are TRBV5-4 and TRBJ1-4; the D gene cannot be resolved reliably. The TCR sequence derives from a man younger than 45 in good health. The DNA sequence follows: TGTGCCAGCAGCTCAGTTGCAACTAATGAAAAACTGTTTTTT. It translates to CASSSVATNEKLFF.